These 20 T cell receptor beta chains share one sample of origin, sequenced in a study of blood T cell repertoires in COVID-19. Sequencing was performed with immunoSEQ multiplex PCR; in TCRdb, only in-frame clones are kept and a portion is missing. The data hold 80,000 to 100,000 clones, with 80% to 90% observed a single time. The sequenced sample consisted of peripheral blood. The receptors originated from a woman aged 80 or older with acute or convalescent COVID-19.

The CDR3 sequence: CASSLDRGEQPQHF. CDR3 DNA sequence: TGTGCCAGCAGTCTGGACAGGGGGGAGCAGCCCCAGCATTTT. The genes are TRBV2 and TRBJ1-5, with 10 nucleotides matching TRBD1. The germline CDR1 and CDR2 sequences are SNHLY and FYNNEI. The length of the CDR3 is 14 residues. Losses at the gene ends were 5 bases for V and 7 bases for J; bases not matched to a gene: 5.

This clone came up a few times. The chain is built from TRBV12-5 and TRBJ2-7, with 11 bases lining up with TRBD1. The CDR3 totals 14 residues. V lost 5 bases and J lost 6; bases outside the gene matches: 6. CDR1 and CDR2 (germline): LGHNT, FRNRAP. CDR3 nucleotide sequence: TGTGCTAGTGGTCCCCGGACAGGGGGCTCCGAGCAGTACTTC. Its protein is CASGPRTGGSEQYF.

The chain uses TRBV3-1 (or the pseudogene TRBV3-2) and TRBJ2-1, with 8 positions matching TRBD2. Germline-derived CDR1 and CDR2 are LGHDT and YNNKEL (reference sequence). V shed 3 bases, J shed 14 bases, and the junction held 9 bases outside the gene matches. CDR3 length equals 13 residues. CDR3 in amino acids: CASSQASRGGEFF. As DNA, the CDR3 is TGTGCCAGCAGCCAGGCCTCCCGGGGGGGGGAGTTCTTC.

The chain recombines TRBV29-1 with TRBJ1-2; TRBD1 aligns across 10 bases. CDR3 length: 14 amino acids. The germline V gene encodes CDR1 SQVTM and CDR2 ANQGSEA. Trimming at V came to 4 bases and at J to 2 bases, leaving 4 bases not matched to a gene. CDR3 sequence: CSVGGTGANYGYTF. The CDR3 DNA is TGCAGCGTTGGAGGGACAGGGGCGAACTATGGCTACACCTTC.

V gene TRBV7-3 combines with J gene TRBJ2-1; TRBD2 might be the D (6 bases). CDR1 is SGHTA, CDR2 FQGTGA, per germline. CDR3 length: 16 amino acids. Trimming removed 1 base at V and 4 bases at J, with 14 bases between. The CDR3 spells CASSLRAGTAYNEQFF. The DNA for the CDR3 is TGTGCCAGCAGCTTAAGGGCGGGGACCGCTTACAATGAGCAGTTCTTC.

V usage is TRBV2 and J usage is TRBJ1-1; D unresolved. V dropped 2 bases and J dropped 0 bases, with 4 bases sitting between them. This CDR3 has 13 residues. Germline CDR1 and CDR2: SNHLY and FYNNEI. CDR3 in amino acids: CASSETVNTEAFF. As DNA, the CDR3 is TGTGCCAGCAGTGAAACTGTGAACACTGAAGCTTTCTTT.

This chain uses TRBV5-6 with TRBJ2-3; TRBD1 is a possible D gene (5 bases). The germline V gene encodes CDR1 SGHDT and CDR2 YYEEEE. CDR3 length equals 16 residues. The V gene lost 4 bases and the J gene lost 2 bases, with 17 bases spanning the gap. Here the CDR3 DNA reads TGTGCCAGCAGCCACGACAGATCTATCATCACAGATACGCAGTATTTT. It codes for CASSHDRSIITDTQYF.

The V call is TRBV5-1, the J call TRBJ2-7; 11 positions match TRBD1. The V gene's germline CDR1 is SGHRS and CDR2 YFSETQ. The CDR3 consists of 14 residues. Germline trimming cut 1 base from V and 6 bases from J; bases unmatched to any gene: 3. DNA of the CDR3: TGCGCCAGCAGCTTGCTCGGGACAGGGGGCGAGCAGTACTTC. Protein sequence: CASSLLGTGGEQYF.

This clone was seen just once. The chain couples TRBV7-2 to TRBJ2-5; TRBD2 matches 14 bases. The germline gives CDR1 SGHTA, CDR2 FQGNSA. CDR3 length equals 17 residues. V shed 4 bases, J shed 7 bases, and the junction held 11 bases outside the gene matches. The CDR3 DNA follows: TGTGCCAGCAGCTGGGGACTAGCGGGGGCGTACCAGGGGACCCAGTACTTC. Its translation is CASSWGLAGAYQGTQYF.

The V gene is TRBV7-9, the J gene TRBJ2-2, with TRBD1 as a possible D gene (6 bases). V gave up 2 bases and J gave up 3 bases, with 10 bases separating them. CDR3 length: 15 residues. In germline, CDR1 is SEHNR, CDR2 FQNEAQ (reference sequence). CDR3 residues: CASSLLGADTGELFF. DNA of the CDR3: TGTGCCAGCAGCTTATTGGGGGCCGACACCGGGGAGCTGTTTTTT.

This clone came up once. This sequence joins TRBV18 and TRBJ1-5, with D possibly being TRBD1 (5 bases). Trimming took off 6 bases at V and 0 bases at J, with 9 bases between the two ends. This CDR3 region has 14 residues. The V gene's germline CDR1 is KGHSH and CDR2 LQKENI. CDR3 nucleotide sequence: TGTGCCAGCTCGACAGAATATAGCAATCAGCCCCAGCATTTT. Encoded protein: CASSTEYSNQPQHF.

Of note for this clone: Sequence at one end of the junction differs from germline and may be a read error. V usage is TRBV18 and J usage is TRBJ2-1; TRBD2 aligns across 14 bases. CDR3 length: 14 residues. Germline-derived CDR1 and CDR2 are KGHSH and LQKENI. The DNA of the CDR3 is TGTGCCAGCTCACCACGGACTAGCGGGGGGCCTCCGGTCTTC. Residues: CASSPRTSGGPPVF.

J is TRBJ2-1 and V is TRBV5-1; 11 bases map to TRBD1. Germline CDR1 SGHRS, CDR2 YFSETQ. The CDR3 sequence is 15 residues long. V shed 0 bases and J 6 bases; nucleotides not matched to a gene: 2. Written as DNA, the CDR3 is TGCGCCAGCAGCTTGGGAGGACAGGGGGCCAATGAGCAGTTCTTC. Residues: CASSLGGQGANEQFF.

This clone has a handful of counts. V usage is TRBV28 and J usage is TRBJ1-6, with 9 positions matching TRBD1. The junction had 8 bases not matched to a gene; V was cut back by 2 bases and J by 9 bases. The CDR3 covers 16 residues. The germline V gene has CDR1 MDHEN and CDR2 SYDVKM. As DNA, the CDR3 is TGTGCCAGCAGTTTAAGGACAGGACAGGGGAGTTCACCCCTCCACTTT. Its translation is CASSLRTGQGSSPLHF. The full variable domain, in which reference TRBV28 and TRBJ1-6 provide the parts outside the CDR3, is DVKVTQSSRYLVKRTGEKVFLECVQDMDHENMFWYRQDPGLGLRLIYFSYDVKMKEKGDIPEGYSVSREKKERFSLILESASTNQTSMYLCASSLRTGQGSSPLHFGNGTRLTVT.

The rearrangement joins TRBV2 to TRBJ2-7, with unresolved D. Germline V lookup: CDR1 SNHLY, CDR2 FYNNEI. The CDR3 spans 17 residues. V lost 8 bases and J lost 0, with 23 bases in between. Written as DNA, the CDR3 is TGTGCCAGCGGCGTGAGAGCCAGGCCAAGTAGCTCCTACGAGCAGTACTTC. This gives the protein CASGVRARPSSSYEQYF.

V and J are TRBV25-1 and TRBJ2-1; 7 bases fit TRBD2. CDR1 MGHDK and CDR2 SYGVNS come from the germline V gene. With 7 bases clipped from V and 0 bases from J, the junction kept 3 bases outside the gene matches. The CDR3 extends over 14 amino acids. CDR3 DNA: TGTGCCAGCACCCCGGGGGGCTCCTACAATGAGCAGTTCTTC. It yields the protein CASTPGGSYNEQFF.

The chain combines TRBV5-1 with TRBJ2-2, with TRBD2 matching over 10 bases. The CDR3 loop spans 20 amino acids. Germline V gene lookup returns CDR1 SGHRS and CDR2 YFSETQ. The V segment lost 0 bases and the J segment 0 bases; nucleotides outside the gene matches: 11. CDR3 residues: CASSLAGKLAGAPNTGELFF. CDR3 nucleotide sequence: TGCGCCAGCAGCTTGGCCGGGAAGCTAGCGGGGGCCCCGAACACCGGGGAGCTGTTTTTT.

CDR3 residues: CASSYGPNGANQPQHF. In DNA form, the CDR3 reads TGTGCCAGCAGTTATGGCCCAAATGGGGCGAATCAGCCCCAGCATTTT. This chain uses TRBV5-5 with TRBJ1-5; D might be TRBD1 (5 bases). The CDR3 contains 16 residues. The germline V and J ends were trimmed by 5 bases and 4 bases, with 19 bases remaining between them. CDR1 is SGHKS, CDR2 YYEKEE, per germline (reference sequence).

This clone was counted once. This chain joins TRBV7-2 and TRBJ1-1; the D is unclear. Looked up from germline, CDR1 is SGHTA and CDR2 is FQGNSA. The V end was cut by 5 bases, the J end by 0 bases, with 7 bases between. The CDR3 consists of 13 residues. DNA for the CDR3: TGTGCCAGCAGCCCTACGATGAACACTGAAGCTTTCTTT. It specifies CASSPTMNTEAFF.

The chain carries TRBV5-6 and TRBJ1-6; 8 positions match TRBD1. The CDR3 runs 15 residues. CDR1 is SGHDT and CDR2 is YYEEEE in the germline V gene. J lost 7 bases, V lost 4 bases, and 7 bases had no gene match. This CDR3 is CASSPQGQENSPLHF. As DNA, the CDR3 is TGTGCCAGCAGCCCACAGGGACAGGAGAATTCACCCCTCCACTTT.